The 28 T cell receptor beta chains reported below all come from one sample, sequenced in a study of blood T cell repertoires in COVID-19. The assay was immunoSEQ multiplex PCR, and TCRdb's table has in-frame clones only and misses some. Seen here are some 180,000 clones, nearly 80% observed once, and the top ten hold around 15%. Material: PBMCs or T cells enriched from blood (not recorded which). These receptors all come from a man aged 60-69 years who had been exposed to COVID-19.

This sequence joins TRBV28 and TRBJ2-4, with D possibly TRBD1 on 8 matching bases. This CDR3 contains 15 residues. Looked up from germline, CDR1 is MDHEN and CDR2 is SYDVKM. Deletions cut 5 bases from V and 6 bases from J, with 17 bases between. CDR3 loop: CASSTPQGGRNIQYF. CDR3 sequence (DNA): TGTGCCAGCAGTACCCCACAGGGGGGGAGAAACATTCAGTACTTC.

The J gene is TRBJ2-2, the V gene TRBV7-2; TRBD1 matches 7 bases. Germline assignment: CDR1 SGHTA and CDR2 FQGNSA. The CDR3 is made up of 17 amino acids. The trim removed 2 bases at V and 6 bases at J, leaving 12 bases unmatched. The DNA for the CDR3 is TGTGCCAGCAGCTTATCCCCGGGACAGATAGGAGCCGGGGAGCTGTTTTTT. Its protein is CASSLSPGQIGAGELFF.

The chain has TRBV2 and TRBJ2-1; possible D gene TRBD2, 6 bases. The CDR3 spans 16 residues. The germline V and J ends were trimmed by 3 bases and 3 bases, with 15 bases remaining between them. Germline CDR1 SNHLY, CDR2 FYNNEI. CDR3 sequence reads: CASSEGLAPNYNEQFF. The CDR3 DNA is TGTGCCAGCAGTGAGGGGCTAGCGCCTAACTACAATGAGCAGTTCTTC.

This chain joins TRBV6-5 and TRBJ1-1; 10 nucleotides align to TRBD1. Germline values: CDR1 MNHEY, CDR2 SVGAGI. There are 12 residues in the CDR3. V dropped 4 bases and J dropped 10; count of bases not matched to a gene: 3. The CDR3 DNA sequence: TGTGCCAGCAGTTCCCGGACAGGGGGAGCTTTCTTT. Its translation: CASSSRTGGAFF.

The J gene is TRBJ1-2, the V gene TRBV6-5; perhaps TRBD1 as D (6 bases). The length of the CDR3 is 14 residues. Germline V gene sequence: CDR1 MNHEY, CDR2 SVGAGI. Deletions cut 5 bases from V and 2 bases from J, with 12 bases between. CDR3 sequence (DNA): TGTGCCAGCAGTCCCCTCACAGGGAACTATGGCTACACCTTC. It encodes CASSPLTGNYGYTF.

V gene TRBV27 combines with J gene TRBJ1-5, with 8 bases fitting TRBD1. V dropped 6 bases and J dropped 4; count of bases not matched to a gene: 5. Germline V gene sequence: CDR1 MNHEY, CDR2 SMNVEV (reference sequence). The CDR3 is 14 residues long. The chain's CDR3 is CASSLQGENQPQHF. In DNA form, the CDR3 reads TGTGCCAGCAGCTTACAGGGGGAGAATCAGCCCCAGCATTTT.

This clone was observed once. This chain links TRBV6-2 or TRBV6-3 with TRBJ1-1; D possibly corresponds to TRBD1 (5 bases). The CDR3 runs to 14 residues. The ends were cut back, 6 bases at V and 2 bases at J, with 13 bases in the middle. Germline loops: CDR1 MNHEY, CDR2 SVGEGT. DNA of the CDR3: TGTGCCAGCAGCAGACCCAGGGATAACACTGAAGCTTTCTTT. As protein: CASSRPRDNTEAFF.

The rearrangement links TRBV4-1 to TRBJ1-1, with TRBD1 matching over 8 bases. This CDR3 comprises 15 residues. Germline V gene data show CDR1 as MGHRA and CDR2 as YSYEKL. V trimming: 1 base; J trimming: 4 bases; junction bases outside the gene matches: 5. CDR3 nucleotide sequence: TGCGCCAGCAGCCAAGTAGACAGGGGCGCCACTGAAGCTTTCTTT. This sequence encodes CASSQVDRGATEAFF.

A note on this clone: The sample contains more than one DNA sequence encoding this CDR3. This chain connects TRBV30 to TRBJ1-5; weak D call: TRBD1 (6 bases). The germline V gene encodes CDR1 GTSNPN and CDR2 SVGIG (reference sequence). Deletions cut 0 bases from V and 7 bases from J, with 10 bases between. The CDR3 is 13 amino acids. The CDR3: CAWSVGGGQPQHF. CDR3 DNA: TGTGCCTGGAGTGTTGGGGGGGGCCAGCCCCAGCATTTT.

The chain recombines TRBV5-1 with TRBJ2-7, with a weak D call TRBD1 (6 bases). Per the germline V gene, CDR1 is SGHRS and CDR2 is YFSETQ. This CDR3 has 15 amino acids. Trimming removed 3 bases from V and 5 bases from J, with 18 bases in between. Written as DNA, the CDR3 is TGCGCCAGCAGCTCGATACCAACAGGGATGCACGAGCAGTACTTC. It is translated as CASSSIPTGMHEQYF.

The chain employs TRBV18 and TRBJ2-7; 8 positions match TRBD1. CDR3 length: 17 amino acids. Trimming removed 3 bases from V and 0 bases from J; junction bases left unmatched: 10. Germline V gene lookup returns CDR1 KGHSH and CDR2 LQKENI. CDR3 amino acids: CASSPALRDRNSYEQYF. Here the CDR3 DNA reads TGTGCCAGCTCACCGGCCCTAAGGGACAGGAACTCCTACGAGCAGTACTTC.

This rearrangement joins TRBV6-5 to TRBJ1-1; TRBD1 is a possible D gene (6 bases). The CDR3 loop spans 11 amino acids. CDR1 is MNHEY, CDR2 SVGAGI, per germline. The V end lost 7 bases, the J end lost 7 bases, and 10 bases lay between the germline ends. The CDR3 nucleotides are TGTGCCAGCAAAGGGGGGGGTGAAGCTTTCTTT. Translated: CASKGGGEAFF.

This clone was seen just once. As DNA, the CDR3 is TGTGCCAGCAGCCTATCGCGGGGCTCCTACAATGAGCAGTTCTTC. Protein product: CASSLSRGSYNEQFF. The V gene is TRBV6-5, the J gene TRBJ2-1; possible D gene TRBD2, 6 bases. The ends were cut back, 6 bases at V and 0 bases at J, with 12 bases in the middle. This CDR3 is 15 amino acids long. The germline gives CDR1 MNHEY, CDR2 SVGAGI.

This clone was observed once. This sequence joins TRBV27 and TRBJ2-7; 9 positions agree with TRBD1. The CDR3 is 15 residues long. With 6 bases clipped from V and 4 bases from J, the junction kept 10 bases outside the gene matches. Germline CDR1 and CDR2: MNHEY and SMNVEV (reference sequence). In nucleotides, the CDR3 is TGTGCCAGCAGCCGGACCCCGGGACAGGGTTACGAGCAGTACTTC. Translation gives CASSRTPGQGYEQYF.

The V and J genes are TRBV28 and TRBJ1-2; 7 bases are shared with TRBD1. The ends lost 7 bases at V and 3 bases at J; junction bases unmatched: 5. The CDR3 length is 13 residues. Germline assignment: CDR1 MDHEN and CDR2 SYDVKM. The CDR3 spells CASTWTGHYGYTF. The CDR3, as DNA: TGTGCCAGCACCTGGACAGGACACTATGGCTACACCTTC.

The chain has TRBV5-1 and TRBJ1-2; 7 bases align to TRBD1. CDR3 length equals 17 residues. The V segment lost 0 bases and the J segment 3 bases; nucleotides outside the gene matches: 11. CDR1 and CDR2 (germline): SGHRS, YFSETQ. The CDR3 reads CASSLVTGVPGHYGYTF. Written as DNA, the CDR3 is TGCGCCAGCAGCTTGGTTACAGGGGTCCCGGGGCACTATGGCTACACCTTC.

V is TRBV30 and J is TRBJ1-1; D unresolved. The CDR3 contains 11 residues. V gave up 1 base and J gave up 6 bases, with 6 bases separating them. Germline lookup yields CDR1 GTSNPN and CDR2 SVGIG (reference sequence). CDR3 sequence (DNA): TGTGCCTGGAGTGGCAGTGCTGAAGCTTTCTTT. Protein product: CAWSGSAEAFF.

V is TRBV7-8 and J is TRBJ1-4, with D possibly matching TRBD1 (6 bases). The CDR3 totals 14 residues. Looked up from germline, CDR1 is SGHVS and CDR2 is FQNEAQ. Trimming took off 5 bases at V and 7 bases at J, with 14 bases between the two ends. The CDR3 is CASSLGQRSEKLFF. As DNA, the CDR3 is TGTGCCAGCAGCCTAGGACAGAGAAGTGAAAAACTGTTTTTT.

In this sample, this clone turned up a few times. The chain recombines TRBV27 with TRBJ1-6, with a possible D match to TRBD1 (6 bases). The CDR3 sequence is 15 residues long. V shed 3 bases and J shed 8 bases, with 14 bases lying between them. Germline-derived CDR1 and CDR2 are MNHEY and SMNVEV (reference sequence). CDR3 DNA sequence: TGTGCCAGCAGTTTTCTGTACAGGGCGGATTCACCCCTCCACTTT. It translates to CASSFLYRADSPLHF.

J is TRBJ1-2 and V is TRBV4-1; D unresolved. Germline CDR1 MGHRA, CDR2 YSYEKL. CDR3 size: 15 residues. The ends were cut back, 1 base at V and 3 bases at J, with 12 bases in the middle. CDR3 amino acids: CASSQVEGSHYGYTF. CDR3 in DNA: TGCGCCAGCAGCCAAGTAGAAGGGAGCCACTATGGCTACACCTTC.

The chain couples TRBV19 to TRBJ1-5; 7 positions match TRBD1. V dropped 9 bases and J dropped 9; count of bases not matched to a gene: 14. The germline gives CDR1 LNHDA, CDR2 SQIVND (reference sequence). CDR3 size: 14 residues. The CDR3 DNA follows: TGTGCCAGCAAGACAGGGTCGGGGGAGAGGCCCCAGCATTTT. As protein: CASKTGSGERPQHF. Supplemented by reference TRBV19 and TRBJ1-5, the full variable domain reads DGGITQSPKYLFRKEGQNVTLSCEQNLNHDAMYWYRQDPGQGLRLIYYSQIVNDFQKGDIAEGYSVSREKKESFPLTVTSAQKNPTAFYLCASKTGSGERPQHFGDGTRLSIL.

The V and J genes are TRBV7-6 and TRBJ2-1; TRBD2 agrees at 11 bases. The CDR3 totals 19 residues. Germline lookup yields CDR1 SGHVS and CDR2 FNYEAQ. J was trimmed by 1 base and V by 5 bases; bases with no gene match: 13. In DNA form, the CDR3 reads TGTGCCAGCAGCCCCCTCCCCCAACTAGCGGGAGATTCCTACAATGAGCAGTTCTTC. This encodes CASSPLPQLAGDSYNEQFF.

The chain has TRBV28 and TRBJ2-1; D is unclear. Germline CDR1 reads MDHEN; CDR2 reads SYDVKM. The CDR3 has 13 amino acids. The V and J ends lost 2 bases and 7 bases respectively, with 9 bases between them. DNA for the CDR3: TGTGCCAGCAGTTTAGGCATCCAAAATGAGCAGTTCTTC. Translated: CASSLGIQNEQFF.

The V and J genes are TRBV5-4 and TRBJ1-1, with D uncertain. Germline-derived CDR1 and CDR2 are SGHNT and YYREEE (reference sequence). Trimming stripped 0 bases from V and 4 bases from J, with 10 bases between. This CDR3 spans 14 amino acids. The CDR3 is CASSLAWAGTEAFF. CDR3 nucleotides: TGTGCCAGCAGCTTGGCCTGGGCCGGCACTGAAGCTTTCTTT.

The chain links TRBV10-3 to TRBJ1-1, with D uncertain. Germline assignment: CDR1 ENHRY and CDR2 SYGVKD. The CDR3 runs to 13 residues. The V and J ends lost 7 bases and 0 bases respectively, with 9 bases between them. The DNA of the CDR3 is TGTGCCATCAACGGGTTCTTGAACACTGAAGCTTTCTTT. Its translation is CAINGFLNTEAFF.

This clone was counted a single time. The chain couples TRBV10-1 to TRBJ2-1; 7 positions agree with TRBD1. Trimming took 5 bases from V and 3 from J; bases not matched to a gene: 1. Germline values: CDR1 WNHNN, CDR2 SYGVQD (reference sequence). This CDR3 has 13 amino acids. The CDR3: CASSHRGYNEQFF. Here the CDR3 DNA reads TGCGCCAGCAGTCACAGGGGCTACAATGAGCAGTTCTTC.

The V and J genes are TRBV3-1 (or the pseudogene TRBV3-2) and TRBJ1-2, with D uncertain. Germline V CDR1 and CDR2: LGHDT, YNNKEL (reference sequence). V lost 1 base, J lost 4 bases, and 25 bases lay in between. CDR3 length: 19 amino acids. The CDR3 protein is CASSQVFQSPGLRGYGYTF. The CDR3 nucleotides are TGTGCCAGCAGCCAAGTGTTCCAAAGCCCCGGTCTCCGGGGCTATGGCTACACCTTC.

CDR3 amino acids: CASSVQTGNTGELFF. Written as DNA, the CDR3 is TGTGCCAGCAGCGTCCAGACAGGAAACACCGGGGAGCTGTTTTTT. The chain links TRBV9 to TRBJ2-2, with D possibly TRBD1 on 6 matching bases. This CDR3 has 15 amino acids. Germline values: CDR1 SGDLS, CDR2 YYNGEE. V dropped 2 bases and J dropped 2 bases, with 10 bases sitting between them.